These T cell receptor beta chains were read from a single sample in a study of identifying expanded T cells in peripheral blood. The table came from immunoSEQ multiplex PCR; TCRdb's copy has only in-frame clones and leaves some out. The sample has some 120,000 clones, approximately 84% seen once. Sequencing was performed on blood. These receptor sequences come from a person aged 18 to 75 in good health. Both conserved end residues are part of each CDR3. A D gene is named only where the DNA matches it firmly. Clone sizes are given selectively: once, few, many, or a class where the clone is expanded.

CDR3nt,CDR3aa,j_gene,abundance,d_gene,v_gene
TGTGCCAGCAGCTCATACCGGACAGGGGGCGGCTACACCTTC,CASSSYRTGGGYTF,TRBJ1-2,NA,TRBD1,TRBV7-2
TGTGCCTGGAGTGTACTCCAGACAGTTACCGGGGAGCTGTTTTTT,CAWSVLQTVTGELFF,TRBJ2-2,few,NA,TRBV30
TGCGCCAGCAGCTTACGACAGGGCAGGAACACTGAAGCTTTCTTT,CASSLRQGRNTEAFF,TRBJ1-1,NA,TRBD1,TRBV5-1
TGTGCCAGTAGTATATCGGGCGGTGAGCAGTTCTTC,CASSISGGEQFF,TRBJ2-1,NA,NA,TRBV19
TGTGCCAGCAGCGATGAGCTTGGAGGTTGGGCAGGGACGGACTATGGCTACACCTTC,CASSDELGGWAGTDYGYTF,TRBJ1-2,NA,NA,TRBV5-4
TGCGCCAGCAGCCAAGACCTGAATCAGCCCCAGCATTTT,CASSQDLNQPQHF,TRBJ1-5,NA,NA,TRBV4-3
TGTGCCAGCACCCACAGGGAAATCAGCGGCTACACCTTC,CASTHREISGYTF,TRBJ1-2,NA,NA,TRBV6-1
TGTGCCAGCAGCTTGTCCACAGGGAATGAGCAGTTCTTC,CASSLSTGNEQFF,TRBJ2-1,once,NA,TRBV5-5
TGTGCCAGCAGCTCCCGACAGGGTCTCCTTGGCTACACCTTC,CASSSRQGLLGYTF,TRBJ1-2,NA,TRBD1,TRBV7-9
TGTGCCAGCAGCTTGGACGAACAGGTCGCCACTGAAGCTTTCTTT,CASSLDEQVATEAFF,TRBJ1-1,NA,NA,TRBV7-8
TGTGCCAGCTCACCTTCTACTAGCGGGGGGAGGAATGAGCAGTTCTTC,CASSPSTSGGRNEQFF,TRBJ2-1,NA,TRBD2,TRBV18
TGTGCTAGTGGTTTGGGGACAGGGGGCGAGCAGTACTTC,CASGLGTGGEQYF,TRBJ2-7,NA,TRBD1,TRBV12-5
TGTGCCAGCAGCCCTTCCGGGACTAGCGGAGGAAACTACGAGCAGTACTTC,CASSPSGTSGGNYEQYF,TRBJ2-7,once,TRBD2,TRBV11-3
TGTGCCAGCAGCTTGCTCAGGGGGCCGGCTTTCTTT,CASSLLRGPAFF,TRBJ1-1,NA,TRBD1,TRBV7-2
TGTGCCAGCAGCGTAGCTGTTGGGCGGCCGGGGGATACGCAGTATTTT,CASSVAVGRPGDTQYF,TRBJ2-3,NA,NA,TRBV9
TGTGCCAGCAGCTACGGGACAGTATACGAGCAGTACTTC,CASSYGTVYEQYF,TRBJ2-7,medium-sized,TRBD1,TRBV7-9
TGTGCCAGCAGTTACAACAGGGCAGACGGCTACACCTTC,CASSYNRADGYTF,TRBJ1-2,NA,NA,TRBV6-5
TGCGCCAGCAGCTTGGGAACAGGGGCCTACGAGCAGTACTTC,CASSLGTGAYEQYF,TRBJ2-7,NA,TRBD1,TRBV5-1
TGTGCCACAACAGGGAGCTCCTATAATTCACCCCTCCACTTT,CATTGSSYNSPLHF,TRBJ1-6,NA,NA,TRBV6-6
TGTGCCAGCAGTTACGGGGATGGTACTCAGCCCCAGCATTTT,CASSYGDGTQPQHF,TRBJ1-5,NA,NA,TRBV6-6
TGTGCCAGCAGTTACGCGGGACTAGCCGCCTACGAGCAGTACTTC,CASSYAGLAAYEQYF,TRBJ2-7,NA,TRBD2,TRBV6-5
TGCGCCAGCAGTGAGTCGGGACTACTATTCTACAATGAGCAGTTCTTC,CASSESGLLFYNEQFF,TRBJ2-1,NA,TRBD2,TRBV10-2
TGTGCCAGCAGTGAATCGGGCCCTCTGGTGGGCCCATCTTTCACAGATACGCAGTATTTT,CASSESGPLVGPSFTDTQYF,TRBJ2-3,NA,NA,TRBV6-4
TGTGCCAGCAGTGATTGGACAGGGGCGACAAAAGAGACCCAGTACTTC,CASSDWTGATKETQYF,TRBJ2-5,NA,TRBD1,TRBV25-1
TGTGCCAGCAACGTGACTAGCACAGATACGCAGTATTTT,CASNVTSTDTQYF,TRBJ2-3,NA,NA,TRBV6-1
TGTGCCAGCATCGGCGGGCACACTGAAGCTTTCTTT,CASIGGHTEAFF,TRBJ1-1,NA,NA,TRBV2
TGTGCCAGCACGAGGTTATATGGCTACACCTTC,CASTRLYGYTF,TRBJ1-2,NA,NA,TRBV2
TGCGCCAGCAGCCCACTGGAGGGCATCTATGGCTACACCTTC,CASSPLEGIYGYTF,TRBJ1-2,NA,NA,TRBV4-3
TGTGCCAGCAGTTCCAAGTACGAGCAGTACTTC,CASSSKYEQYF,TRBJ2-7,NA,NA,TRBV6-1
TGTGCCAGCAGCTTAGATAACAGGGGCAATCAGCCCCAGCATTTT,CASSLDNRGNQPQHF,TRBJ1-5,NA,NA,TRBV7-9
TGTGCCAGTAGTACAACCGGGACAGGGATTCAAGAGACCCAGTACTTC,CASSTTGTGIQETQYF,TRBJ2-5,NA,TRBD1,TRBV19
TGCGCCAGCAGCTTGGACAGGGGGTTGGGCACAGATACGCAGTATTTT,CASSLDRGLGTDTQYF,TRBJ2-3,NA,TRBD1,TRBV5-1
TGTGCCAGCGCCACCAGACCCAATAATTCACCCCTCCACTTT,CASATRPNNSPLHF,TRBJ1-6,NA,NA,TRBV2
TGTGCCAGCTCACTTGGACAGCTGAATTCACCCCTCCACTTT,CASSLGQLNSPLHF,TRBJ1-6,few,NA,TRBV18
TGCGCCAGCAGCCTGGCGTGGGGGACAGGGGGAGGCTACACCTTC,CASSLAWGTGGGYTF,TRBJ1-2,NA,TRBD1,TRBV5-1
TGTGCCAGCTCACCCAGGACGAGGACGACTGAAGCTTTCTTT,CASSPRTRTTEAFF,TRBJ1-1,NA,NA,TRBV18
TGTGCCAGCAGTAGTTCCACAGGGAGGGATTACTATGGCTACACCTTC,CASSSSTGRDYYGYTF,TRBJ1-2,NA,NA,TRBV6-6
TGCGCCAGCAGGCCGGGGGTGAACACTGAAGCTTTCTTT,CASRPGVNTEAFF,TRBJ1-1,NA,NA,TRBV5-1
TGTGCCAGTAGTATGTCCAAGGGGGCGAAATACGAGCAGTACTTC,CASSMSKGAKYEQYF,TRBJ2-7,NA,TRBD1,TRBV19
TGTGCCAGCAGTTTTAACTATGGCTACACCTTC,CASSFNYGYTF,TRBJ1-2,few,NA,TRBV25-1
TGTGCCAGCAGCTGGGGACAGGGGATGCCGGGAGAGACCCAGTACTTC,CASSWGQGMPGETQYF,TRBJ2-5,NA,TRBD1,TRBV9
TGTGCCAGCAGCTCGGGACAGGTTTCCTACAATGAGCAGTTCTTC,CASSSGQVSYNEQFF,TRBJ2-1,NA,TRBD1,TRBV2
TGTGCCAGCAGCCTATCTGGGGGAGGAGGGGCCAAGAGAGAGACCCAGTACTTC,CASSLSGGGGAKRETQYF,TRBJ2-5,once,NA,TRBV5-4
TGTGCCAGCAGTGAGGCGGCCCTAAATGAAAAACTGTTTTTT,CASSEAALNEKLFF,TRBJ1-4,NA,NA,TRBV2
TGTGCCAGCAGCTTATTTCAGGGGGCCCGCGACGAGCAGTACTTC,CASSLFQGARDEQYF,TRBJ2-7,NA,TRBD1,TRBV7-8